This passage covers 5 T cell receptor beta chains from one sample sequenced in a study of lymphopenia after photon versus proton radiotherapy. Data came from immunoSEQ multiplex PCR; TCRdb stores just in-frame clones and leaves some out. The repertoire holds 60,000 to 75,000 clones, with around 87% as singletons. The starting material was peripheral blood, obtained from a patient treated with photon-based radiotherapy. Receptors were obtained from a man aged 35 to 55 with gastric cancer.

V is TRBV5-6 and J is TRBJ1-2; 7 bases match TRBD1. Trimming removed 5 bases from V and 1 base from J; junction bases left unmatched: 5. The CDR3 contains 14 residues. In germline, CDR1 is SGHDT, CDR2 YYEEEE. DNA for the CDR3: TGTGCCAGCAGACTGACAGGGAATAACTATGGCTACACCTTC. Translation gives CASRLTGNNYGYTF.

The genes are TRBV4-3 and TRBJ1-2; no reliable D call. Germline loops: CDR1 LGHNA, CDR2 YSLEER. CDR3 length: 14 amino acids. Trimming took off 1 base at V and 4 bases at J, with 10 bases between the two ends. This CDR3 reads CASSQGNGLYGYTF. In nucleotides, the CDR3 is TGCGCCAGCAGCCAAGGCAACGGGCTCTATGGCTACACCTTC.

By frequency in the sample, this clone is medium-sized. The rearrangement links TRBV4-2 to TRBJ1-5; D is perhaps TRBD1 (5 bases). In germline, CDR1 is LGHNA, CDR2 YNFKEQ. With 4 bases removed from V and 4 bases from J, the gap between germline ends came to 14 bases. The CDR3 sequence is 15 residues long. The CDR3 DNA sequence: TGTGCCAGCAGCCGCGGCGGGGAGGGGAATCAGCCCCAGCATTTT. This translates into CASSRGGEGNQPQHF.

This sequence joins TRBV2 and TRBJ2-5; TRBD1 might be the D (6 bases). The ends were cut back, 2 bases at V and 5 bases at J, with 9 bases in the middle. Germline V gene lookup returns CDR1 SNHLY and CDR2 FYNNEI. The CDR3 is made up of 13 amino acids. The CDR3 protein is CASSENRVETQYF. The DNA of the CDR3 is TGTGCCAGCAGTGAAAACAGGGTGGAGACCCAGTACTTC. The variable domain in full, with the rest retrieved from reference TRBV2 and TRBJ2-5, is EPEVTQTPSHQVTQMGQEVILRCVPISNHLYFYWYRQILGQKVEFLVSFYNNEISEKSEIFDDQFSVERPDGSNFTLKIRSTKLEDSAMYFCASSENRVETQYFGPGTRLLVL.

The chain recombines TRBV6-5 with TRBJ1-1, with 9 bases fitting TRBD1. The CDR3 is 15 residues long. The germline CDR1 and CDR2 sequences are MNHEY and SVGAGI. V gave up 1 base and J gave up 4 bases; unmatched junction bases: 4. The CDR3 region is CASSYFTGGGTEAFF. The CDR3 DNA follows: TGTGCCAGCAGTTACTTCACAGGGGGCGGCACTGAAGCTTTCTTT.